The rows below give T cell receptor beta chains drawn from one sample of a study of beta chain features in type 1 diabetes. Method: immunoSEQ multiplex PCR; TCRdb's copy keeps in-frame clones and lacks some. The table lists about 180,000 clones, 7.8% of them singletons, with roughly 1% in the top ten. Sequences were obtained from central memory CD4+ T cells from blood. These receptors were obtained from a middle-aged woman with type 1 diabetes. The CDR3 runs from the conserved cysteine through the conserved F or W. D genes are given only for firm matches. Clone size is shown for a subset of rows, as once, few, many or a class of expanded clone.

TRBV18	-	TRBJ1-4	few	CASKAGGNEKLFF	TGTGCCAGCAAGGCGGGGGGCAATGAAAAACTGTTTTTT
TRBV9	TRBD1	TRBJ1-2	few	CASSVAMGQPLGGYTF	TGTGCCAGCAGCGTAGCTATGGGACAGCCTTTGGGGGGCTACACCTTC
TRBV28	-	TRBJ2-7	few	CASSSTGILYEQYF	TGTGCCAGCAGTTCTACCGGGATCCTCTACGAGCAGTACTTC
TRBV6-5	TRBD1	TRBJ1-3	-	CASSYTGGSTGNTIYF	TGTGCCAGCAGTTACACAGGGGGATCTACTGGAAACACCATATATTTT
TRBV9	TRBD2	TRBJ2-1	-	CASSRLAGAANEQFF	TGTGCCAGCAGCCGCTTAGCGGGAGCGGCCAATGAGCAGTTCTTC
TRBV19	-	TRBJ2-3	-	CASMEGGVGTDTQYF	TGTGCCAGTATGGAGGGCGGGGTCGGCACAGATACGCAGTATTTT
TRBV25-1	-	TRBJ2-3	-	CASSETSPSTDTQYF	TGTGCCAGCAGTGAGACTTCTCCTAGCACAGATACGCAGTATTTT
TRBV18	TRBD2	TRBJ2-1	-	CASSPPVSGSPHNEQFF	TGTGCCAGCTCACCACCAGTTAGCGGGAGCCCCCACAATGAGCAGTTCTTC
TRBV27	-	TRBJ1-1	few	CASSSRTEAFF	TGTGCCAGCAGTTCGAGAACTGAAGCTTTCTTT
TRBV25-1	-	TRBJ2-5	few	CASSESGGETQYF	TGTGCCAGCAGTGAATCAGGTGGGGAGACCCAGTACTTC
TRBV9	TRBD1	TRBJ2-1	-	CASSVEQGAQNEQFF	TGTGCCAGCAGCGTAGAACAGGGGGCCCAGAATGAGCAGTTCTTC
TRBV15	TRBD1	TRBJ1-4	few	CATSLPGTGNEKLFF	TGTGCCACCAGCTTGCCCGGGACAGGGAACGAAAAACTGTTTTTT
TRBV18	TRBD1	TRBJ1-2	few	CASSHEPGGSYGYTF	TGTGCCAGCTCACACGAACCAGGGGGTAGCTATGGCTACACCTTC
TRBV11-2	-	TRBJ2-3	few	CASSLDGGTDTQYF	TGTGCCAGCAGCTTAGATGGCGGGACAGATACGCAGTATTTT
TRBV5-1	TRBD2	TRBJ2-5	few	CASSLSSGGETQYF	TGCGCCAGCAGCTTATCTAGCGGGGGAGAGACCCAGTACTTC
TRBV7-3	-	TRBJ2-5	-	CASSQGAEETQYF	TGTGCCAGCAGCCAAGGGGCAGAAGAGACCCAGTACTTC
TRBV4-1	TRBD1	TRBJ2-7	-	CASSPPSGTGDYEQYF	TGCGCCAGCAGCCCTCCGTCGGGGACAGGGGACTACGAGCAGTACTTC
TRBV4-3	TRBD1	TRBJ2-5	-	CASSPFLRDRVSPEETQYF	TGCGCCAGCAGCCCATTTCTTAGGGACAGGGTTTCACCTGAAGAGACCCAGTACTTC
TRBV7-9	TRBD1	TRBJ1-4	few	CASSPGQTNEKLFF	TGTGCCAGCAGCCCGGGACAGACAAATGAAAAACTGTTTTTT
TRBV9	-	TRBJ2-2	few	CASSAGPGPTGELFF	TGTGCCAGCAGCGCGGGTCCAGGGCCCACCGGGGAGCTGTTTTTT
TRBV6-6	-	TRBJ1-1	few	CASSYSPEVTEAFF	TGTGCCAGCAGTTACTCTCCCGAGGTCACTGAAGCTTTCTTT
TRBV4-1	TRBD1	TRBJ1-2	-	CASSSSGQPIFTF	TGCGCCAGCAGCTCCTCGGGACAGCCCATTTTCACCTTC
TRBV5-4	TRBD2	TRBJ2-5	few	CASSLEGLAGGTGTQYF	TGTGCCAGCAGCTTGGAAGGACTAGCGGGAGGAACAGGGACCCAGTACTTC
TRBV6-6	TRBD2	TRBJ2-5	-	CASSYVAGVGETQYF	TGTGCCAGCAGTTACGTTGCGGGAGTTGGAGAGACCCAGTACTTC
TRBV5-4	-	TRBJ1-1	few	CASEPGPTVTEAFF	TGTGCCAGCGAGCCAGGGCCGACGGTCACTGAAGCTTTCTTT
TRBV29-1	-	TRBJ1-1	few	CSVIGQLNTEAFF	TGCAGCGTAATTGGACAGCTGAACACTGAAGCTTTCTTT
TRBV28	-	TRBJ1-2	many	CASSFGGMPGYTF	TGTGCCAGCAGTTTTGGCGGAATGCCCGGCTACACCTTC
TRBV5-1	TRBD2	TRBJ2-1	-	CASSLEPGLYNEQFF	TGCGCCAGCAGCTTGGAGCCGGGACTATACAATGAGCAGTTCTTC
TRBV6-5	TRBD2	TRBJ2-3	-	CAVSGAADTQYF	TGTGCCGTGAGCGGGGCCGCAGATACGCAGTATTTT
TRBV7-2	TRBD1	TRBJ2-7	-	CASRTGQGAYEQYF	TGTGCCAGCAGAACGGGACAGGGGGCCTACGAGCAGTACTTC
TRBV6-6	TRBD1	TRBJ2-3	few	CASSFRQGPDTQYF	TGTGCCAGCAGTTTCCGACAGGGCCCAGATACGCAGTATTTT
TRBV9	TRBD1	TRBJ2-1	few	CASSAYRGNEQFF	TGTGCCAGCAGCGCATACAGGGGCAATGAGCAGTTCTTC
TRBV27	-	TRBJ1-4	-	CASSLSLGGEKLFF	TGTGCCAGCAGTTTGTCCCTAGGGGGTGAAAAACTGTTTTTT
TRBV7-2	TRBD1	TRBJ2-6	few	CASSWGHRGTSGANVLTF	TGTGCCAGCAGCTGGGGGCACAGGGGGACCTCTGGGGCCAACGTCCTGACTTTC
TRBV6-1	TRBD2	TRBJ2-1	few	CASSWTRAANEQFF	TGTGCCAGCAGCTGGACTAGGGCGGCCAATGAGCAGTTCTTC
TRBV6-5	TRBD1	TRBJ2-6	-	CASSYATGNGANVLTF	TGTGCCAGCAGTTACGCGACAGGGAACGGGGCCAACGTCCTGACTTTC
TRBV6-5	-	TRBJ1-6	few	CASSYSGGGRNSPLHF	TGTGCCAGCAGTTACTCCGGGGGGGGCCGTAATTCACCCCTCCACTTT
TRBV6-6	-	TRBJ1-1	-	CASSTGTSNTEAFF	TGTGCCAGCAGCACCGGGACTTCGAACACTGAAGCTTTCTTT
TRBV2	TRBD1	TRBJ2-1	-	CASSYRGEQFF	TGTGCCAGCAGTTACAGGGGGGAGCAGTTCTTC
TRBV28	TRBD2	TRBJ2-6	few	CASSSPGGSSGANVLTF	TGTGCCAGCAGTTCCCCCGGCGGGAGCTCTGGGGCCAACGTCCTGACTTTC
TRBV5-4	TRBD2	TRBJ2-5	few	CASSFWREGQETQYF	TGTGCCAGCAGTTTTTGGCGGGAGGGGCAAGAGACCCAGTACTTC
TRBV15	-	TRBJ2-7	-	CATSRQLPGQDYEQYF	TGTGCCACCAGCAGACAACTCCCGGGACAAGACTACGAGCAGTACTTC
TRBV19	-	TRBJ1-5	-	CASTSIQAGDQPQHF	TGTGCCAGTACCAGTATACAGGCAGGGGATCAGCCCCAGCATTTT
TRBV4-2	TRBD1	TRBJ1-1	few	CASSQDRLTGAFF	TGTGCCAGCAGCCAGGATCGACTGACAGGGGCTTTCTTT
TRBV2	-	TRBJ2-3	few	CASTRDGSTDTQYF	TGTGCCAGCACGCGGGATGGAAGTACAGATACGCAGTATTTT
TRBV9	TRBD1	TRBJ1-6	-	CASSYGQGARSPLHF	TGTGCCAGCAGCTATGGACAGGGGGCGCGGTCACCCCTCCACTTT